A single sample gave rise to the 17 T cell receptor beta chains below, sequenced in a study of T cell changes during pregnancy in multiple sclerosis. Sequencing used immunoSEQ multiplex PCR; TCRdb keeps in-frame clones, though not all of them. The sample holds roughly 57,000 clones, 80% to 90% seen once. The sample was peripheral blood, taken in the first trimester of pregnancy. The source is a female donor with multiple sclerosis, enrolled in a pregnancy study.

The gene calls are TRBV4-2 and TRBJ2-2; 9 bases map to TRBD2. Germline CDR1 reads LGHNA; CDR2 reads YNFKEQ. This CDR3 spans 14 amino acids. Germline trimming cut 5 bases from V and 5 bases from J; bases unmatched to any gene: 3. The CDR3 region is CASSVAGDTGELFF. The CDR3 nucleotides are TGTGCCAGCAGCGTAGCGGGAGATACCGGGGAGCTGTTTTTT.

V usage is TRBV19 and J usage is TRBJ2-3, with D possibly being TRBD2 (5 bases). Germline loops: CDR1 LNHDA, CDR2 SQIVND (reference sequence). This CDR3 has 13 amino acids. V dropped 1 base and J dropped 5 bases, with 7 bases sitting between them. The chain's CDR3 is CASSIGAVDTQYF. In DNA, the CDR3 is TGTGCCAGTAGTATAGGAGCGGTAGATACGCAGTATTTT.

The chain carries TRBV7-6 and TRBJ2-1, with TRBD2 identical over 8 bases. The CDR3 consists of 14 residues. V lost 1 base, J lost 10 bases, and 6 bases stayed unmatched. Germline V gene lookup returns CDR1 SGHVS and CDR2 FNYEAQ. CDR3: CASSLGSSGPEQFF. The CDR3 DNA follows: TGTGCCAGCAGCTTAGGGTCTAGCGGGCCGGAGCAGTTCTTC.

This clone showed up just once. The chain links TRBV18 to TRBJ1-4; TRBD1 matches 10 bases. Looked up from germline, CDR1 is KGHSH and CDR2 is LQKENI. The length of the CDR3 is 15 residues. The V gene end was trimmed by 2 bases and the J gene end by 6 bases; junction bases not matched to a gene: 3. The CDR3 nucleotides read TGTGCCAGCTCACCAGGGACAGGGGAGGATGAAAAACTGTTTTTT. Encoded protein: CASSPGTGEDEKLFF.

The rearrangement joins TRBV30 to TRBJ2-7, with TRBD1 identical over 7 bases. Per germline, CDR1 GTSNPN and CDR2 SVGIG (reference sequence). The ends lost 5 bases at V and 6 bases at J; junction bases unmatched: 4. The CDR3 is 11 residues long. Here the CDR3 reads CAWSAGGEQYF. Here the CDR3 DNA reads TGTGCCTGGTCCGCAGGGGGCGAGCAGTACTTC.

This rearrangement joins TRBV18 to TRBJ1-1; D ambiguous. V was shortened by 6 bases and J by 0 bases, with 17 bases between the two germline ends. This CDR3 region has 16 residues. Germline V CDR1 and CDR2: KGHSH, LQKENI. The CDR3 DNA is TGTGCCAGCTCCCTGAACAGAGTTGAAATGAACACTGAAGCTTTCTTT. Protein: CASSLNRVEMNTEAFF.

This clone was seen only a few times. The J gene is TRBJ1-5, the V gene TRBV2, with 7 nucleotides matching TRBD1. CDR1 SNHLY and CDR2 FYNNEI come from the germline V gene. The trim removed 9 bases at V and 3 bases at J, leaving 5 bases unmatched. The CDR3 length is 13 residues. The CDR3 nucleotides read TGTGCCAGTAAACAGGGGTCCAATCAGCCCCAGCATTTT. It translates to CASKQGSNQPQHF.

The chain recombines TRBV15 with TRBJ2-6; D might be TRBD1 (6 bases). V lost 1 base and J lost 2, with 12 bases in between. CDR3 length: 17 amino acids. Germline loops: CDR1 LNHNV, CDR2 YYDKDF (reference sequence). The CDR3: CATSRAIQGPGANVLTF. In nucleotides, the CDR3 is TGTGCCACCAGCAGAGCGATACAGGGTCCTGGGGCCAACGTCCTGACTTTC. Together with reference TRBV15 and TRBJ2-6, the CDR3 gives the full variable domain: DAMVIQNPRYQVTQFGKPVTLSCSQTLNHNVMYWYQQKSSQAPKLLFHYYDKDFNNEADTPDNFQSRRPNTSFCFLDIRSPGLGDTAMYLCATSRAIQGPGANVLTFGAGSRLTVL.

The chain recombines TRBV18 with TRBJ1-2; 8 nucleotides match TRBD1. The V segment lost 2 bases and the J segment 4 bases; nucleotides outside the gene matches: 6. The germline CDR1 and CDR2 sequences are KGHSH and LQKENI. The CDR3 has 15 amino acids. Here the CDR3 DNA reads TGTGCCAGCTCACCAATGGGACAGGACCTCTATGGCTACACCTTC. It specifies CASSPMGQDLYGYTF.

V usage is TRBV7-9 and J usage is TRBJ2-7, with a possible D match to TRBD1 (6 bases). The germline V gene has CDR1 SEHNR and CDR2 FQNEAQ (reference sequence). This CDR3 is built from 16 residues. Trimming left V 2 bases short and J 2 bases short, with 16 bases between. The chain's CDR3 is CASSLSSGTRTYEQYF. The DNA for the CDR3 is TGTGCCAGCAGCTTAAGTAGTGGGACACGTACCTACGAGCAGTACTTC.

The chain couples TRBV4-1 to TRBJ2-1; TRBD2 matches 13 bases. Germline V gene data show CDR1 as MGHRA and CDR2 as YSYEKL. The CDR3 has 17 residues. Trimming at V came to 1 base and at J to 4 bases, leaving 4 bases not matched to a gene. CDR3 in amino acids: CASSQGVLAGGYNEQFF. Here the CDR3 DNA reads TGCGCCAGCAGCCAAGGGGTACTAGCGGGGGGGTACAATGAGCAGTTCTTC.

The V call is TRBV5-4, the J call TRBJ2-3; 10 bases line up with TRBD1. The CDR3 consists of 14 residues. Germline CDR1 reads SGHNT; CDR2 reads YYREEE (reference sequence). After removal of 7 bases from V and 4 bases from J, the junction contained 6 bases not matched to a gene. As DNA, the CDR3 is TGTGCCAGCGAGGGGGACAGGGGACCAGATACGCAGTATTTT. This gives the protein CASEGDRGPDTQYF.

The rearrangement links TRBV5-1 to TRBJ2-7, with 9 bases fitting TRBD1. CDR3 length: 15 residues. Looked up from germline, CDR1 is SGHRS and CDR2 is YFSETQ. V lost 4 bases and J lost 4; bases outside the gene matches: 9. Here the CDR3 DNA reads TGCGCCAGCAGCCCCCTCCCGGGACAGGGATACGAGCAGTACTTC. Protein product: CASSPLPGQGYEQYF.

The rearrangement joins TRBV6-5 to TRBJ1-2, with 12 nucleotides matching TRBD1. This CDR3 comprises 16 residues. Losses at the gene ends were 1 base for V and 6 bases for J; bases not matched to a gene: 6. CDR1 is MNHEY, CDR2 SVGAGI, per germline. CDR3 sequence: CASSYLGTGGLDGYTF. Written as DNA, the CDR3 is TGTGCCAGCAGTTACTTAGGGACAGGGGGCTTAGATGGCTACACCTTC.

This clone has a handful of counts. The V gene is TRBV27, the J gene TRBJ1-6; 7 bases match TRBD1. There are 13 residues in the CDR3. Unmatched junction bases numbered 2, after V lost 5 bases and J lost 7 bases. The germline V gene has CDR1 MNHEY and CDR2 SMNVEV (reference sequence). The CDR3, as DNA: TGTGCCAGCAGTATGGACAGGAATTCACCCCTCCACTTT. The encoded protein is CASSMDRNSPLHF.

The V and J genes are TRBV19 and TRBJ2-3; TRBD2 matches at 9 bases. The J segment lost 5 bases and the V segment lost 3 bases, leaving 6 bases of the junction unmatched. Germline lookup yields CDR1 LNHDA and CDR2 SQIVND (reference sequence). The CDR3 loop spans 15 amino acids. The DNA for the CDR3 is TGTGCCAGTAGTATCCGCGGGAGGGCCATAGATACGCAGTATTTT. Its translation: CASSIRGRAIDTQYF.

This clone was seen only a few times. V usage is TRBV30 and J usage is TRBJ2-2, with a tentative D call TRBD2 (6 bases). The CDR3 runs 15 residues. The V end lost 4 bases, the J end lost 3 bases, and 15 bases lay between the germline ends. Germline CDR1 and CDR2: GTSNPN and SVGIG (reference sequence). CDR3 sequence: CAWKAGSAHTGELFF. The CDR3 coding sequence is TGTGCCTGGAAGGCGGGGTCGGCGCACACCGGGGAGCTGTTTTTT.